The clone carrying this T cell receptor (beta chain) has a handful of counts. Antigen unknown. Germline loops: CDR1 LNHNV, CDR2 YYDKDF (reference sequence). This CDR3 region has 14 residues. V was cut by 3 bases and J by 4 bases, with 10 bases left in between. This entry belongs to a study of Graves' ophthalmopathy and Graves' hyperthyroidism. Regarding the study as a whole: Sensitivity of about 91% and specificity of 70% to 84% were achieved when a 13-signature model separated ophthalmopathy from stable hyperthyroidism.

A volume of approximately 10 ml of fresh peripheral blood supplied the PBMCs. The TCR beta CDR3 regions underwent amplification from RNA transcripts. HTBI primers primed a first-round RT-PCR, and a second-round multiplex PCR followed. TCRdb processed the multiplex PCR reads anew with MiXCR; each CDR3 protein has one entry. The sample has around 600,000 distinct CDR3 sequences; approximately 39% are singletons. The sequencing input was peripheral blood. This TCR came from an adult man with Graves' ophthalmopathy. The chain links TRBV15 to TRBJ1-5; D is uncertain. CDR3 in amino acids: CATSSQDENQPQHF. CDR3 nucleotides: TGTGCCACCAGCAGCCAAGATGAGAATCAGCCCCAGCATTTT.